This record looks at one T cell receptor beta chain sequence and its context. The sample is drawn from a study of control samples from healthy donors and cancer patients. Sequencing used immunoSEQ multiplex PCR; TCRdb keeps in-frame clones, though not all of them. Of under 200,000 clones listed, approximately 93% are singletons. There are 14 residues in the CDR3. In germline, CDR1 is LGHDT, CDR2 YNNKEL (reference sequence). Trimming pared 0 bases from V and 6 bases from J, leaving 12 bases between. The sample comprised blood. The chain couples TRBV3-1 (or the pseudogene TRBV3-2) to TRBJ2-7; D unclear. The TCR originated in a woman aged 35 to 49 in good health. CDR3 sequence: CASSQEVGKGEQYF. DNA of the CDR3: TGTGCCAGCAGCCAAGAGGTCGGCAAGGGCGAGCAGTACTTC.